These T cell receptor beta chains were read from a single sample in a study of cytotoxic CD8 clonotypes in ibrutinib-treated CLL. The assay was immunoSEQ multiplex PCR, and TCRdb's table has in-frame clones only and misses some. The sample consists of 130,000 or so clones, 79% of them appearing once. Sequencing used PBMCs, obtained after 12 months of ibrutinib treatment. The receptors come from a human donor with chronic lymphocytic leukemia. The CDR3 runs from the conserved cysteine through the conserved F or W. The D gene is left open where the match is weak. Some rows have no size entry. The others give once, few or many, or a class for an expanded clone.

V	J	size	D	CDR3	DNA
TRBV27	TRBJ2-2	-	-	CASSLSLGEAITGELFF	TGTGCCAGCAGTTTATCTTTGGGGGAGGCTATCACCGGGGAGCTGTTTTTT
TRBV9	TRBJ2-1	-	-	CASGSPGPHNEQFF	TGTGCCAGCGGGTCCCCCGGGCCCCACAATGAGCAGTTCTTC
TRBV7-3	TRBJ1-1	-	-	CASSLGTNTEAFF	TGTGCCAGCAGCTTGGGCACTAACACTGAAGCTTTCTTT
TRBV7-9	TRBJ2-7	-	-	CASSYRVQDYYEQYF	TGTGCCAGCAGCTATCGCGTGCAGGACTACTACGAGCAGTACTTC
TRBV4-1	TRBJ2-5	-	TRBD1	CASSQPSGQGWKTQYF	TGCGCCAGCAGCCAACCGTCCGGACAGGGGTGGAAGACCCAGTACTTC
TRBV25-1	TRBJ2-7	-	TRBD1	CASSEGTGFSYEQYF	TGTGCCAGCAGTGAGGGGACAGGGTTTTCCTACGAGCAGTACTTC
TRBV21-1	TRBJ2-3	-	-	CASSKGLAGARSSSTDTQYF	TGTGCCAGCAGCAAAGGACTAGCGGGAGCACGCAGCTCTAGCACAGATACGCAGTATTTT
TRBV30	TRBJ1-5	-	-	CAWSEQSNQPQHF	TGTGCCTGGAGCGAGCAGTCAAATCAGCCCCAGCATTTT
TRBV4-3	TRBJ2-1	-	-	CASSQDRGPITYNEQFF	TGCGCCAGCAGCCAAGACCGGGGCCCAATAACCTACAATGAGCAGTTCTTC
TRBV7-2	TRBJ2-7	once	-	CASSLSGIYEQYF	TGTGCCAGCAGCTTGTCAGGGATCTACGAGCAGTACTTC
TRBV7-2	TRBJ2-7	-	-	CASSLEHEQYF	TGTGCCAGCAGCTTAGAGCACGAGCAGTACTTC
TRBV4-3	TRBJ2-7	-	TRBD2	CASSQGTSGAYEQYF	TGCGCCAGCAGCCAAGGGACTAGCGGGGCCTACGAGCAGTACTTC
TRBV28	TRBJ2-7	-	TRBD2	CASSQLAGGASYEQYF	TGTGCCAGCAGTCAGCTAGCGGGTGGGGCGTCCTACGAGCAGTACTTC
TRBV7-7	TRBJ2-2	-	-	CASSTGLGGELFF	TGTGCCAGCAGCACGGGACTGGGCGGGGAGCTGTTTTTT
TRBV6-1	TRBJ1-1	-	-	CASSEREGHWFMNTEAFF	TGTGCCAGCAGTGAAAGGGAGGGGCATTGGTTCATGAACACTGAAGCTTTCTTT
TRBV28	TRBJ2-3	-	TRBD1	CASSLDKQGFTDTQYF	TGTGCCAGCAGCCTCGATAAACAGGGGTTCACAGATACGCAGTATTTT
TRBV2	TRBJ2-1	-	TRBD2	CASSETGGPYNEQFF	TGTGCCAGCAGTGAGACGGGAGGCCCATACAATGAGCAGTTCTTC
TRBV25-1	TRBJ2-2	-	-	CASSEFFVSFNTGELFF	TGTGCCAGCAGTGAATTTTTCGTGAGTTTTAACACCGGGGAGCTGTTTTTT
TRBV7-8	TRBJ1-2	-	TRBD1	CASSLETGSYGYTF	TGTGCCAGCAGCTTAGAGACAGGGTCCTATGGCTACACCTTC
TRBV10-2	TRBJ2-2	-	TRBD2	CASIPSGSTGELFF	TGCGCCAGCATTCCTAGCGGGAGTACCGGGGAGCTGTTTTTT
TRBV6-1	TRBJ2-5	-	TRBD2	CASNGGTWETQYF	TGTGCCAGCAACGGGGGGACCTGGGAGACCCAGTACTTC
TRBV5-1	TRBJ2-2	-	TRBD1	CASSLSQGPTGELFF	TGCGCCAGCAGCTTGTCACAGGGGCCGACCGGGGAGCTGTTTTTT
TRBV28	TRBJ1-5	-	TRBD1	CASSLPGQGFQPQHF	TGTGCCAGCAGTTTACCGGGACAGGGATTCCAGCCCCAGCATTTT
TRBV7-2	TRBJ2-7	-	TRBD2	CASSSAGGSYEQYF	TGTGCCAGCAGCTCGGCGGGAGGGTCTTACGAGCAGTACTTC
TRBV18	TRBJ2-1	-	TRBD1	CASSPYSPGTGAYDEQFF	TGTGCCAGCTCACCATACTCCCCCGGGACAGGGGCGTATGATGAGCAGTTCTTC
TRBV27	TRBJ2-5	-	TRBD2	CASSGLADPPQTQYF	TGTGCCAGCAGTGGACTAGCGGACCCCCCCCAGACCCAGTACTTC
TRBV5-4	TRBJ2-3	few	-	CASSLGRNTDTQYF	TGTGCCAGCAGCTTGGGTAGGAACACAGATACGCAGTATTTT
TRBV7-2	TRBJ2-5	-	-	CASSFRTRGKETQYF	TGTGCCAGCAGCTTTAGAACAAGGGGCAAAGAGACCCAGTACTTC
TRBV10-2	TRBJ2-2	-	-	CASSEFSTGELFF	TGCGCCAGCAGTGAGTTTAGTACCGGGGAGCTGTTTTTT
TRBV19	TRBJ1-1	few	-	CASSILAPDRQRAENTEAFF	TGTGCCAGTAGTATATTGGCCCCGGACAGACAAAGAGCGGAGAACACTGAAGCTTTCTTT
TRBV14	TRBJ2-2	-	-	CASSLIRGTGELFF	TGTGCCAGCAGCCTCATCCGTGGCACCGGGGAGCTGTTTTTT
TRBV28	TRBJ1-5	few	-	CASKAADTQPQHF	TGTGCCAGCAAGGCAGCCGACACTCAGCCCCAGCATTTT
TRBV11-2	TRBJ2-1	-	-	CASSLGGADEQFF	TGTGCCAGCAGCTTAGGTGGAGCGGATGAGCAGTTCTTC
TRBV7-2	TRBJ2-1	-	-	CASSVYNEQFF	TGTGCCAGCAGCGTATACAATGAGCAGTTCTTC
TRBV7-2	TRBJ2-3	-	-	CASSYRAKYADTQYF	TGTGCCAGCAGCTACCGGGCCAAATACGCAGATACGCAGTATTTT
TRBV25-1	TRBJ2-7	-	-	CASSGQVIEQYF	TGTGCCAGCAGTGGACAGGTGATCGAGCAGTACTTC
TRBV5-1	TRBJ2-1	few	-	CASSTEGVSYNEQFF	TGCGCCAGCAGCACGGAGGGGGTATCCTACAATGAGCAGTTCTTC
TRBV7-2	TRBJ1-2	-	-	CASSLDGRGYTF	TGTGCCAGCAGCTTAGACGGGAGAGGCTACACCTTC
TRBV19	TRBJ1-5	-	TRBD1	CASSKNPGQGDSNQPQHF	TGTGCCAGTAGTAAAAATCCGGGACAGGGTGATAGCAATCAGCCCCAGCATTTT
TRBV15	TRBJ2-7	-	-	CATSTKYEQYF	TGTGCCACCAGCACTAAATACGAGCAGTACTTC
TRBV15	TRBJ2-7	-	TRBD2	CATSREKREAYEQYF	TGTGCCACCAGCAGAGAAAAGCGGGAGGCCTACGAGCAGTACTTC
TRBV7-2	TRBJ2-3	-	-	CASSLSDTQYF	TGTGCCAGCAGCTTATCAGATACGCAGTATTTT
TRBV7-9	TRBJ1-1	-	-	CASSLEVLGEAFF	TGTGCCAGCAGCTTAGAGGTGCTCGGTGAAGCTTTCTTT
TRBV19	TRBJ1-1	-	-	CASTRGNTEAFF	TGTGCCAGTACGAGGGGGAACACTGAAGCTTTCTTT
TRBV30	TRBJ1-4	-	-	CAWSQFKSNEKLFF	TGTGCCTGGAGTCAGTTCAAATCTAATGAAAAACTGTTTTTT
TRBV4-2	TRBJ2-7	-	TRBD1	CASSLGGGTGAYEQYF	TGTGCCAGCAGCTTGGGAGGTGGGACAGGAGCCTACGAGCAGTACTTC
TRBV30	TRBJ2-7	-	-	CAWSPSREQYF	TGTGCCTGGAGTCCATCCCGGGAGCAGTACTTC
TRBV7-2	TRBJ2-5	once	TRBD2	CASSFQAGGREETQYF	TGTGCCAGCAGCTTCCAAGCGGGAGGGCGGGAGGAGACCCAGTACTTC
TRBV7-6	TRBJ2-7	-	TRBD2	CASSTSGSSYEQYF	TGTGCCAGTTCGACTAGCGGGAGCTCCTACGAGCAGTACTTC